The sequence of this T cell receptor beta chain was determined in a study of Ad26.COV2.S vaccination and SARS-CoV-2 variants. Study background: Ad26.COV2.S arm of COV1001 included the donor. General study points: Overall T cell responses may have been underestimated by the analyses of TCR breadth and depth.

The method was immunoSEQ multiplex PCR; TCRdb's version includes in-frame clones alone and lacks a portion of them. Of approximately 420,000 clones in the sample, 88% were seen once. The length of the CDR3 is 13 residues. The V segment lost 5 bases and the J segment 5 bases; nucleotides outside the gene matches: 5. The germline V gene has CDR1 LGHNA and CDR2 YSLEER. A remark on this clone: What it recognizes is unknown.

The treatment was: around 19 received Ad26.COV2.S at low or high dose, single or two shots; about 5 received placebo; per-sample allocation not given. At day 63 after the first vaccine or placebo injection, samples were drawn. Boston supplied an adult donor aged 18-55 years. The rearrangement links TRBV4-3 to TRBJ2-7; 8 bases are a match to TRBD2. This receptor was obtained from a person aged 18-60 years who received the Ad26.COV2.S COVID-19 vaccine or a placebo. The sample consisted of peripheral blood, taken in a trial of Ad26.COV2.S vaccine versus placebo. The CDR3 DNA reads as TGCGCCAGCAGCTCGGGACTAGAGGACGAGCAGTACTTC. Protein: CASSSGLEDEQYF.